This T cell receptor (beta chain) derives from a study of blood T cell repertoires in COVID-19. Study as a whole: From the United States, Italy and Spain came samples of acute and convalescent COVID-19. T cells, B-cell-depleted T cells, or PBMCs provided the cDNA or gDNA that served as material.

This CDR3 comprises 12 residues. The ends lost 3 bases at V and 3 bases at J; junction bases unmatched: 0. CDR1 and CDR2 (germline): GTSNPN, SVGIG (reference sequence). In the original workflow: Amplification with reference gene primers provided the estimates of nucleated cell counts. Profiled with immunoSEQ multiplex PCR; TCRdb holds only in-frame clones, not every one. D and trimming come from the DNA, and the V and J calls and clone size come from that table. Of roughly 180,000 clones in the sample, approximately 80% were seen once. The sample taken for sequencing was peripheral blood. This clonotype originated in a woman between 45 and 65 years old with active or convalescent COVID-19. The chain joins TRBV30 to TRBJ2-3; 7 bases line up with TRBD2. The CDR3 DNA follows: TGTGCCTGGAGCGGGGGGACAGATACGCAGTATTTT. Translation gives CAWSGGTDTQYF.